One and the same sample provided the 14 T cell receptor beta chains below, sequenced in a study of T-cell reconstitution after alpha-beta-depleted transplantation in children. Unique molecular identifiers tagged the TCRbeta library. TCRdb reprocessed the PCR reads via MiXCR and lists one record per CDR3 protein. The sample lists roughly 300,000 distinct CDR3 sequences; 11% were seen once. The sequencing here drew on peripheral blood, taken 180 days after TCRalphabeta/CD19-depleted stem cell transplant. These receptors all stem from a male patient aged 2 to 10 who had a stem cell transplant for chronic granulomatous disease, so the T cells may come from the graft donor.

This clonotype was observed many times. J is TRBJ1-2 and V is TRBV12-3 or TRBV12-4, with 7 bases that match TRBD1. The CDR3 loop spans 13 amino acids. The ends lost 6 bases at V and 8 bases at J; junction bases unmatched: 9. CDR3 in DNA: TGTGCCAGCAGGATAGACAGGGCCCGAGGCTACACCTTC. Protein product: CASRIDRARGYTF.

This clonotype occurred many times. This CDR3 is CASSLVAGTGANVLTF. CDR3 in DNA: TGCGCCAGCAGCTTGGTGGCCGGGACTGGGGCCAACGTCCTGACTTTC. The chain carries TRBV5-1 and TRBJ2-6; D may be TRBD2 (5 bases). This CDR3 is 16 amino acids long. V lost 0 bases, J lost 2 bases, and 9 bases lay in between. Germline CDR1 and CDR2: SGHRS and YFSETQ.

This clonotype appeared many times. The chain joins TRBV12-3 or TRBV12-4 to TRBJ2-7; D might be TRBD2 (7 bases). This CDR3 is 14 amino acids long. V lost 7 bases and J 3 bases, leaving 16 bases between the germline ends. The CDR3 is CASTPGRGFYEQYF. The CDR3 nucleotides are TGTGCCAGCACCCCAGGGAGGGGGTTCTACGAGCAGTACTTC.

The sample holds many counts of this clonotype. The chain links TRBV15 to TRBJ1-1; D ambiguous. Between the trimmed V and J ends, which lost 0 bases and 5 bases, there was a span of 13 bases. The CDR3 has 15 amino acids. Per the germline V gene, CDR1 is LNHNV and CDR2 is YYDKDF (reference sequence). The CDR3 protein is CATSRERTLGTEAFF. CDR3 nucleotides: TGTGCCACCAGCAGAGAACGAACCCTGGGGACTGAAGCTTTCTTT.

The chain uses TRBV28 and TRBJ2-5, with 14 bases matching TRBD2. The CDR3 spans 18 residues. Trimming took 5 bases from V and 1 from J; bases not matched to a gene: 9. Germline V gene lookup returns CDR1 MDHEN and CDR2 SYDVKM. CDR3 bases: TGTGCCAGCAGTCTCCCGGGACTAGCGGGAGTTTTCCAAGAGACCCAGTACTTC. Translation gives CASSLPGLAGVFQETQYF.

The chain links TRBV29-1 to TRBJ2-7; 15 nucleotides align to TRBD2. Unmatched junction bases numbered 6, after V lost 6 bases and J lost 6 bases. The germline V gene has CDR1 SQVTM and CDR2 ANQGSEA. CDR3 length: 14 amino acids. In DNA, the CDR3 is TGCAGCGTGGGGACTAGCGGGAGGTCGTCCGAGCAGTACTTC. This codes for CSVGTSGRSSEQYF.

This clonotype came up many times. This chain uses TRBV20-1 with TRBJ2-7; D gene uncertain. Germline V gives CDR1 DFQATT, CDR2 SNEGSKA (reference sequence). V lost 6 bases to trimming and J lost 0 bases, with 18 bases between them. The CDR3 is made up of 15 amino acids. The CDR3 DNA follows: TGCAGTGCGAATCCCCCCCTGACTGGCTCCTACGAGCAGTACTTC. This encodes CSANPPLTGSYEQYF.

The sample holds many counts of this clonotype. This chain links TRBV11-2 with TRBJ1-1; 7 bases line up with TRBD1. Trimming at V came to 3 bases and at J to 8 bases, leaving 6 bases not matched to a gene. The CDR3 loop spans 13 amino acids. From germline, CDR1 is SGHAT and CDR2 FQNNGV. The CDR3 spells CASSFQPDREAFF. For the CDR3, the DNA is TGTGCCAGCAGCTTTCAACCGGACAGGGAAGCTTTCTTT.

This clonotype occurred many times. Here the CDR3 DNA reads TGTGCCAGCAGCGTAGGTGGCAGAAACACCGGGGAGCTGTTTTTT. Translation gives CASSVGGRNTGELFF. The J gene is TRBJ2-2, the V gene TRBV9; D is unclear. V was trimmed by 0 bases and J by 2 bases, leaving 8 bases between them. Germline V gene lookup returns CDR1 SGDLS and CDR2 YYNGEE. The CDR3 covers 15 residues.

A remark on this clonotype: With a much larger clone just one base away, this may be a read error. V usage is TRBV12-3 or TRBV12-4 and J usage is TRBJ1-1; 7 bases match TRBD1. This CDR3 is built from 14 residues. The DNA for the CDR3 is TGTGCCAACAGTTTAAGGCCGACAGGGCGTGAAGCTTTCTTT. As protein: CANSLRPTGREAFF.

This clonotype was detected ten times or more. This sequence joins TRBV6-5 and TRBJ1-3; D not certain. The CDR3 loop spans 11 amino acids. V gave up 4 bases and J gave up 6 bases, with 4 bases separating them. Germline lookup yields CDR1 MNHEY and CDR2 SVGAGI. The CDR3 is CASSSVNTIYF. In DNA form, the CDR3 reads TGTGCCAGCAGTTCGGTAAACACCATATATTTT.

This clonotype was picked up many times. V gene TRBV5-1 combines with J gene TRBJ1-2; TRBD1 aligns across 10 bases. This CDR3 has 15 residues. Losses at the gene ends were 9 bases for V and 2 bases for J; bases not matched to a gene: 10. The germline CDR1 and CDR2 sequences are SGHRS and YFSETQ. CDR3 amino acids: CATKPGTGANYGYTF. CDR3 nucleotides: TGCGCCACCAAACCCGGGACAGGGGCCAACTATGGCTACACCTTC. Complete variable domain (other parts from reference TRBV5-1 and TRBJ1-2): KAGVTQTPRYLIKTRGQQVTLSCSPISGHRSVSWYQQTPGQGLQFLFEYFSETQRNKGNFPGRFSGRQFSNSRSEMNVSTLELGDSALYLCATKPGTGANYGYTFGSGTRLTVV.

This clonotype was detected only a few times. The chain combines TRBV4-1 with TRBJ2-3, with 7 bases that match TRBD2. The V gene's germline CDR1 is MGHRA and CDR2 YSYEKL. J lost 0 bases, V lost 2 bases, and 11 bases had no gene match. There are 18 residues in the CDR3. CDR3 loop: CASSQTSGVSRSTDTQYF. DNA for the CDR3: TGCGCCAGCAGCCAAACGAGCGGGGTTAGTCGTAGCACAGATACGCAGTATTTT.

There are many counts of this clonotype. The gene calls are TRBV29-1 and TRBJ2-5; D perhaps matches TRBD1 (5 bases). V lost 5 bases and J lost 5, with 18 bases in between. Germline V gives CDR1 SQVTM, CDR2 ANQGSEA. The CDR3 is 14 residues long. Written as DNA, the CDR3 is TGCAGCGTTAAAGGCAGGGCAGGGTGGGAGACCCAGTACTTC. This sequence encodes CSVKGRAGWETQYF.